This T cell receptor beta chain emerged from a study of T cells in Graves' hyperthyroidism and ophthalmopathy. RNA transcripts gave rise to amplified TCR beta CDR3 regions. During a first-round RT-PCR of the TCR CDR3, the HTBI primer set was used. One entry per CDR3 protein, called by TCRdb with MiXCR from the multiplex PCR reads. The sample has about 200,000 distinct CDR3 sequences; 15% to 20% are singletons. Study results and limitations: Blood also contained most expanded thyroid clonotypes above 0.001.

A note on this clonotype: What it binds is not known.

The CDR3 has 14 residues. The V end lost 3 bases, the J end lost 3 bases, and 10 bases lay between the germline ends. Germline CDR1 MDHEN, CDR2 SYDVKM. Participants, patients aged 18 to 65, had newly diagnosed hyperthyroidism with a duration under 2 months. Uncontrolled infection, other autoimmune disease, pregnancy or lactation excluded patients. PBMCs were derived from 7.5 to 10 ml fresh peripheral blood. The receptor was derived from a man aged 35-49 years with Graves' hyperthyroidism. The material sequenced was blood. V usage is TRBV28 and J usage is TRBJ2-3; tentative D call: TRBD2 (6 bases). Here the CDR3 reads CASSFQTRTDTQYF. As DNA, the CDR3 is TGTGCCAGCAGTTTCCAGACTAGGACAGATACGCAGTATTTT.